The present T cell receptor (beta chain) was sequenced within a study of cytomegalovirus exposure and HLA in healthy donors. Regarding this clone: Its target is not known.

The study, taken as a whole, reports: Several of the most significant clusters were apparently associated with common viral pathogens in a later analysis. Several V segments, TRBV6-2 and TRBV6-3 among them, could not be told apart and were dropped. Rare TCR sequences dominated, though some public TCRs recurred in many donors. The study reported that TCR beta sequences accurately predicted HLA-A and HLA-B alleles in most subjects.

Germline values: CDR1 SGDLS, CDR2 YYNGEE. The CDR3 spans 14 residues. The V and J ends lost 4 bases and 4 bases respectively, with 12 bases between them. Primers included in the PCR were 60 Vbeta and 13 Jbeta primers. Using immunoSEQ multiplex PCR, the repertoire was profiled, and TCRdb retains in-frame clones only, with some absent. Here the sample spans about 99,000 clones, approximately 73% being singletons. The chain combines TRBV9 with TRBJ2-1, with D possibly matching TRBD2 (5 bases). The receptor comes from a woman aged 18-35 years in good health and CMV-seropositive. Sequencing was carried out using PBMCs. The CDR3 is CASSRGSEYNEQFF. CDR3 coding DNA: TGTGCCAGCAGCCGGGGTAGCGAGTACAATGAGCAGTTCTTC.